This T cell receptor beta chain stems from a study of vaccination and CD4 T cells after COVID-19. Sequencing of cultured CD4+ T cell DNA used the Oncomine TCR Beta short-read assay. TCRdb ran MiXCR on the PCR reads and lists one entry per CDR3 protein. Of about 26,000 distinct CDR3 sequences in the sample, about 50% are singletons; the top ten hold 25% to 30%. On this clonotype: Its antigen is unidentified.

Treatment described: approximately nine-day PBMC culture with coronavirus spike peptide pools or control peptides (ViraFEST assay). After removal of 2 bases from V and 5 bases from J, the junction contained 11 bases not matched to a gene. Germline assignment: CDR1 WNHNN and CDR2 SYGVQD (reference sequence). CDR3 length equals 16 residues. This TCR came from a human donor who received a COVID-19 vaccine. The sample was CD4+ T cells from blood, cultured in vitro, taken before SARS-CoV-2 vaccination. V gene TRBV10-1 combines with J gene TRBJ2-7, with 8 nucleotides matching TRBD1. The CDR3 is CASSETGGTLLNEQYF. CDR3 DNA sequence: TGCGCCAGCAGTGAGACAGGGGGTACATTGTTGAACGAGCAGTACTTC.